The 20 T cell receptor beta chains given below trace back to one sample, sequenced in a study of blood T cell repertoires in COVID-19. Profiled with immunoSEQ multiplex PCR; TCRdb holds only in-frame clones, not every one. The data hold 70,000 or so clones, with about nine tenths observed a single time. Sequencing was performed on peripheral blood. The receptor set was obtained from a man aged 25 to 40 with acute or convalescent COVID-19.

The genes are TRBV2 and TRBJ2-7; D might be TRBD2 (6 bases). The V gene lost 7 bases and the J gene lost 3 bases, with 16 bases spanning the gap. This CDR3 has 14 amino acids. The germline V gene has CDR1 SNHLY and CDR2 FYNNEI. The CDR3 sequence is CASTWEAADYEQYV. DNA of the CDR3: TGTGCCAGCACCTGGGAGGCAGCAGACTACGAGCAGTACGTC.

The rearrangement uses TRBV6-6 and TRBJ2-2, with D tentatively TRBD2 (5 bases). Germline V gene data show CDR1 as MNHNY and CDR2 as SVGAGI (reference sequence). The CDR3 consists of 15 residues. V gave up 5 bases and J gave up 0 bases, with 10 bases separating them. CDR3 region: CASSPGSANTGELFF. CDR3 DNA sequence: TGTGCCAGCAGTCCGGGGAGCGCGAACACCGGGGAGCTGTTTTTT.

The chain links TRBV19 to TRBJ2-1; 7 bases line up with TRBD1. CDR3 length: 16 residues. Germline lookup yields CDR1 LNHDA and CDR2 SQIVND (reference sequence). V trimming: 7 bases; J trimming: 0 bases; junction bases outside the gene matches: 9. CDR3 residues: CASTDRAWSSYNEQFF. The DNA for the CDR3 is TGTGCCAGTACCGACAGGGCGTGGAGCTCCTACAATGAGCAGTTCTTC.

V gene TRBV5-1 combines with J gene TRBJ2-4, with D tentatively TRBD2 (6 bases). V was pared by 4 bases and J by 2 bases, with 16 bases between. Germline V CDR1 and CDR2: SGHRS, YFSETQ. This CDR3 has 16 amino acids. Here the CDR3 reads CASSASTSPTKNIQYF. The DNA for the CDR3 is TGCGCCAGCAGCGCTTCAACTAGCCCCACCAAAAACATTCAGTACTTC.

J is TRBJ2-1 and V is TRBV7-2, with D perhaps TRBD1 (6 bases). The V gene's germline CDR1 is SGHTA and CDR2 FQGNSA. This CDR3 spans 16 amino acids. Trimming took 2 bases from V and 4 from J, leaving 15 bases between them. The CDR3 here is CASSLRGARGYNEQFF. The CDR3 bases are TGTGCCAGCAGCTTACGTGGGGCCAGGGGTTACAATGAGCAGTTCTTC.

The rearrangement links TRBV7-8 to TRBJ1-2, with D tentatively TRBD1 (5 bases). The CDR3 has 14 amino acids. Per the germline V gene, CDR1 is SGHVS and CDR2 is FQNEAQ. V dropped 0 bases and J dropped 5 bases, with 10 bases sitting between them. Here the CDR3 DNA reads TGTGCCAGCAGCTTAGCAGGGGATACGTATGGCTACACCTTC. Protein product: CASSLAGDTYGYTF.

The rearrangement joins TRBV7-6 to TRBJ2-2; 8 nucleotides line up with TRBD1. This CDR3 has 15 amino acids. V lost 5 bases and J lost 5; bases outside the gene matches: 7. The germline V gene encodes CDR1 SGHVS and CDR2 FNYEAQ. Here the CDR3 reads CASSLGQGRTGELFF. The CDR3, as DNA: TGTGCCAGCAGCCTCGGACAGGGCAGAACCGGGGAGCTGTTTTTT.

The J gene is TRBJ1-6, the V gene TRBV7-3; 7 bases fit TRBD1. V shed 3 bases and J 6 bases; nucleotides not matched to a gene: 5. Germline V gene sequence: CDR1 SGHTA, CDR2 FQGTGA. The CDR3 has 15 amino acids. The CDR3 DNA reads as TGTGCCAGCAGCTTGACGGGACAGCTTAATTCACCCCTCCACTTT. Amino acid sequence: CASSLTGQLNSPLHF. The full variable domain, in which reference TRBV7-3 and TRBJ1-6 provide the parts outside the CDR3, is GAGVSQTPSNKVTEKGKYVELRCDPISGHTALYWYRQSLGQGPEFLIYFQGTGAADDSGLPNDRFFAVRPEGSVSTLKIQRTERGDSAVYLCASSLTGQLNSPLHFGNGTRLTVT.

This clone showed up just once. The chain combines TRBV2 with TRBJ2-1; perhaps TRBD2 as D (5 bases). CDR3 length equals 15 residues. Germline CDR1 reads SNHLY; CDR2 reads FYNNEI. V shed 5 bases and J shed 0 bases, with 11 bases lying between them. The CDR3 here is CASSNSGSSYNEQFF. The CDR3 DNA sequence: TGTGCCAGCAGTAATTCGGGGAGCTCCTACAATGAGCAGTTCTTC.

The J gene is TRBJ2-2, the V gene TRBV7-2; D perhaps matches TRBD2 (6 bases). The ends were cut back, 4 bases at V and 1 base at J, with 10 bases in the middle. This CDR3 has 15 amino acids. Germline CDR1 is SGHTA and CDR2 is FQGNSA. The CDR3 DNA reads as TGTGCCAGCAGCTCCGGGACTTGGAACACCGGGGAGCTGTTTTTT. It encodes CASSSGTWNTGELFF.

The V gene is TRBV3-1 (or the pseudogene TRBV3-2), the J gene TRBJ1-5, with TRBD1 matching over 8 bases. CDR1 and CDR2 (germline): LGHDT, YNNKEL (reference sequence). The CDR3 runs to 15 residues. Losses at the gene ends were 4 bases for V and 6 bases for J; bases not matched to a gene: 8. This CDR3 is CASSRQGKVGQPQHF. The DNA of the CDR3 is TGTGCCAGCAGCCGACAGGGGAAAGTGGGTCAGCCCCAGCATTTT.

This chain links TRBV2 with TRBJ2-3; D is unclear. V lost 5 bases, J lost 2 bases, and 11 bases lay in between. From germline, CDR1 is SNHLY and CDR2 FYNNEI. The CDR3 loop spans 14 amino acids. The CDR3 loop is CASSNQRTTDTQYF. DNA of the CDR3: TGTGCCAGCAGTAATCAGCGAACCACAGATACGCAGTATTTT.

The chain combines TRBV2 with TRBJ2-5, with D perhaps TRBD1 (5 bases). Germline CDR1 is SNHLY and CDR2 is FYNNEI. The CDR3 runs to 12 residues. Trimming removed 5 bases from V and 5 bases from J, with 9 bases in between. The CDR3 region is CASSPGRETQYF. The CDR3 bases are TGTGCCAGCAGTCCAGGGCGGGAGACCCAGTACTTC. Combining the CDR3 with reference TRBV2 and TRBJ2-5 gives the whole variable domain EPEVTQTPSHQVTQMGQEVILRCVPISNHLYFYWYRQILGQKVEFLVSFYNNEISEKSEIFDDQFSVERPDGSNFTLKIRSTKLEDSAMYFCASSPGRETQYFGPGTRLLVL.

The gene calls are TRBV5-1 and TRBJ1-2; 7 bases are shared with TRBD1. Germline CDR1 and CDR2: SGHRS and YFSETQ. The V gene end was trimmed by 0 bases and the J gene end by 6 bases; junction bases not matched to a gene: 2. CDR3 size: 13 residues. CDR3 region: CASSLAGTDGYTF. CDR3 DNA sequence: TGCGCCAGCAGCTTGGCCGGGACAGATGGCTACACCTTC.

DNA of the CDR3: TGTGCCAGCAGCTCCAACAGGGGGACAGAGACCCAGTACTTC. Translation gives CASSSNRGTETQYF. This chain joins TRBV5-4 and TRBJ2-5, with 8 bases that match TRBD1. This CDR3 is 14 amino acids long. V was pared by 3 bases and J by 4 bases, with 5 bases of the junction left unmatched. The V gene's germline CDR1 is SGHNT and CDR2 YYREEE (reference sequence).

A single count supports this clone. The gene calls are TRBV9 and TRBJ2-7, with a possible D match to TRBD2 (6 bases). The V and J ends lost 3 bases and 7 bases respectively, with 14 bases between them. CDR3 length: 13 amino acids. Germline values: CDR1 SGDLS, CDR2 YYNGEE. The CDR3 protein is CASSAGDLGEQYF. The CDR3 bases are TGTGCCAGCAGCGCCGGGGACTTGGGGGAGCAGTACTTC.

V and J are TRBV7-8 and TRBJ1-4; D possibly corresponds to TRBD1 (5 bases). The CDR3 contains 16 residues. Trimming took off 1 base at V and 0 bases at J, with 9 bases between the two ends. Germline V lookup: CDR1 SGHVS, CDR2 FQNEAQ. CDR3 sequence reads: CASSLVTGATNEKLFF. The CDR3 bases are TGTGCCAGCAGCTTAGTCACGGGGGCAACTAATGAAAAACTGTTTTTT.

The gene calls are TRBV11-1 and TRBJ2-7; D call uncertain. There are 16 residues in the CDR3. The germline V gene has CDR1 SGHAT and CDR2 FQDESV (reference sequence). V was shortened by 2 bases and J by 0 bases, with 14 bases between the two germline ends. CDR3 sequence reads: CASSLRGGSSSYEQYF. The CDR3 coding sequence is TGTGCCAGCAGCTTACGAGGTGGTAGTAGCTCCTACGAGCAGTACTTC.

V is TRBV11-3 and J is TRBJ2-1; 7 positions agree with TRBD1. CDR1 SGHNT and CDR2 YENEEA come from the germline V gene. The trim removed 2 bases at V and 4 bases at J, leaving 5 bases unmatched. The CDR3 is made up of 15 amino acids. The CDR3 region is CASSLSAGGYNEQFF. The CDR3 coding sequence is TGTGCCAGCAGCTTAAGCGCAGGGGGTTACAATGAGCAGTTCTTC.

This clone occurred once. The rearrangement uses TRBV19 and TRBJ1-4; D is possibly TRBD1 (5 bases). V shed 4 bases and J shed 2 bases, with 8 bases lying between them. The CDR3 loop spans 14 amino acids. The V gene's germline CDR1 is LNHDA and CDR2 SQIVND (reference sequence). CDR3 sequence (DNA): TGTGCCAGTAGTACTGACAGTACTAATGAAAAACTGTTTTTT. Protein: CASSTDSTNEKLFF.